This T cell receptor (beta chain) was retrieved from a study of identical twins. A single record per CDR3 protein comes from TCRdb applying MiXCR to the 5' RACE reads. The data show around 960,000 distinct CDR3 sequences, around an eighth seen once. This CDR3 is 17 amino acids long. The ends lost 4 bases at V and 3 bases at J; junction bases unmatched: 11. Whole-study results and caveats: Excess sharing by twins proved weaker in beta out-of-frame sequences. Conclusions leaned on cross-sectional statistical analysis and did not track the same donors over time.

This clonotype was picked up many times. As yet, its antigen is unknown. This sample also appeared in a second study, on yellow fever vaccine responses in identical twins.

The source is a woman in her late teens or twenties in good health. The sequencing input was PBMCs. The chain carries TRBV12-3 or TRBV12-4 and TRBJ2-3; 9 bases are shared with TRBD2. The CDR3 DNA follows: TGTGCCAGCAGTTCCCGGGGTAGCGGGAGTATTACAGATACGCAGTATTTT. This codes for CASSSRGSGSITDTQYF.